This T cell receptor (beta chain) was documented in a study of identical twins. cDNA molecules carried unique molecular identifiers, and template switching added a universal primer site. Using its own MiXCR run on the 5' RACE reads, TCRdb lists one record per CDR3 protein. In the table there are about 890,000 distinct CDR3 sequences, around 12% of which are singletons. CDR3 length: 17 amino acids. These records were also assigned to another study, of yellow fever vaccine responses in identical twins.

Sequenced sample: PBMCs. The chain uses TRBV1 and TRBJ2-1; the DNA was not used to check the table's D call, TRBD2. TRBV1 is described as a pseudogene. The receptor's source is a woman aged 18-30 years in good health. The CDR3, as DNA: TGCACCAGCAGCCAAGATGGCGGGCCGGACTCCTACAATGAGCAGTTCTTC. Translating gives CTSSQDGGPDSYNEQFF.